This TCR beta chain stems from a study of identical twins. TCRdb re-called the 5' RACE reads with MiXCR, one entry per CDR3 protein. The data contain around 690,000 distinct CDR3 sequences, 21% of them seen just once; the ten biggest clones take up 4% to 5.5%. CDR3 length: 13 amino acids. The germline V gene has CDR1 LNHDA and CDR2 SQIVND (reference sequence). Another study also made use of these data, one on T cells expressing NK-cell markers. As reported in that work: The study left the HCMV specificity of expanded NKG2C+ T cell clones unresolved.

Sequenced sample: PBMCs. The chain employs TRBV19 and TRBJ1-6, with 8 nucleotides matching TRBD1. The receptor was derived from a woman under 30 in good health. As DNA, the CDR3 is TGTGCATCTAGGACAGGGACGAGATCACCCCTCCACTTT. Amino acid sequence: CASRTGTRSPLHF.